The rows below give T cell receptor beta chains drawn from one sample of a study of PD-1 blockade in mismatch repair-deficient tumors. The method was immunoSEQ multiplex PCR; TCRdb's version includes in-frame clones alone and lacks a portion of them. The sample has 60,000 to 70,000 clones, around 89% seen once; the top ten hold approximately 15%. The material sequenced was peripheral blood, taken 52 weeks after starting pembrolizumab. The receptors were sampled from an adult with mismatch repair-deficient cancer. CDR3s include the opening cysteine and the closing phenylalanine or tryptophan. A D gene is named only where the DNA matches it firmly. A clone size is listed for some rows: how often the clone was seen (once, few, many), or a class if it is expanded.

j_gene: TRBJ1-3
abundance: NA
v_gene: TRBV29-1
d_gene: NA
CDR3nt: TGCAGCGTTGTTACAGGCCGCTCTGGAAACACCATATATTTT
CDR3aa: CSVVTGRSGNTIYF

j_gene: TRBJ2-7
abundance: few
v_gene: TRBV10-1
d_gene: NA
CDR3nt: TGCGCCAGCAGTGAGTCTGGCTTCTACGAGCAGTACTTC
CDR3aa: CASSESGFYEQYF

j_gene: TRBJ1-4
abundance: NA
v_gene: TRBV27
d_gene: NA
CDR3nt: TGTGCCAGCAGTTACCGGGAGGGTAGTGAAAAACTGTTTTTT
CDR3aa: CASSYREGSEKLFF

j_gene: TRBJ2-5
abundance: NA
v_gene: TRBV6-5
d_gene: NA
CDR3nt: TGTGCCAGCAGTCCCATGACTGGCCAGGGGGAGACCCAGTACTTC
CDR3aa: CASSPMTGQGETQYF

j_gene: TRBJ2-1
abundance: NA
v_gene: TRBV6-1
d_gene: TRBD2
CDR3nt: TGTGCCAGCAGTGAACTAGCGGGCTCCTACAATGAGCAGTTCTTC
CDR3aa: CASSELAGSYNEQFF

j_gene: TRBJ1-1
abundance: NA
v_gene: TRBV30
d_gene: TRBD1
CDR3nt: TGTGCCTGGAGTGTACGGGACAGGGGTCACACTGAAGCTTTCTTT
CDR3aa: CAWSVRDRGHTEAFF

j_gene: TRBJ1-1
abundance: NA
v_gene: TRBV7-6
d_gene: NA
CDR3nt: TGTGCCAGCAGTCCACAAGGCATATGGGGCACTGAAGCTTTCTTT
CDR3aa: CASSPQGIWGTEAFF

j_gene: TRBJ2-5
abundance: NA
v_gene: TRBV30
d_gene: TRBD2
CDR3nt: TGTGCCTGGACGTTACGGGAGGGCCGAGAGACCCAGTACTTC
CDR3aa: CAWTLREGRETQYF

j_gene: TRBJ2-2
abundance: NA
v_gene: TRBV29-1
d_gene: TRBD2
CDR3nt: TGCAGCGTGGAGGGACTAGCGGGAGCCGGCACCGGGGAGCTGTTTTTT
CDR3aa: CSVEGLAGAGTGELFF

j_gene: TRBJ2-1
abundance: NA
v_gene: TRBV7-6
d_gene: NA
CDR3nt: TGTGCCAGCAGCTTAGATAGGGGGGGGAATGAGCAGTTCTTC
CDR3aa: CASSLDRGGNEQFF

j_gene: TRBJ1-5
abundance: NA
v_gene: TRBV7-2
d_gene: NA
CDR3nt: TGTGCCAGCAGCTTCTTTAATCAGCCCCAGCATTTT
CDR3aa: CASSFFNQPQHF

j_gene: TRBJ2-7
abundance: NA
v_gene: TRBV12-5
d_gene: NA
CDR3nt: TGTGCTAGTGGTTTGGTATTAGGTCAGGGAGGCTACGAGCAGTACTTC
CDR3aa: CASGLVLGQGGYEQYF

j_gene: TRBJ2-3
abundance: NA
v_gene: TRBV19
d_gene: TRBD2
CDR3nt: TGTGCCAGTAGTATAGGTTCGGGACTAGCTTCAGATACGCAGTATTTT
CDR3aa: CASSIGSGLASDTQYF

j_gene: TRBJ2-7
abundance: NA
v_gene: TRBV4-1
d_gene: TRBD2
CDR3nt: TGCGCCAGCAGCCAAGATCTAGCGGACTACGAGCAGTACTTC
CDR3aa: CASSQDLADYEQYF

j_gene: TRBJ2-3
abundance: NA
v_gene: TRBV6-4
d_gene: TRBD2
CDR3nt: TGTGCCAGCTCTCCACTAGCGGGAGGGCCACAAGATACGCAGTATTTT
CDR3aa: CASSPLAGGPQDTQYF

j_gene: TRBJ2-6
abundance: NA
v_gene: TRBV5-1
d_gene: NA
CDR3nt: TGCGCCAGCAGCTTGGGAAGACCACGGCCTGGGGCCAACGTCCTGACTTTC
CDR3aa: CASSLGRPRPGANVLTF

j_gene: TRBJ1-2
abundance: NA
v_gene: TRBV19
d_gene: TRBD1
CDR3nt: TGTGCCAGTAGTACCGGGACAGGGAACGGCTACACCTTC
CDR3aa: CASSTGTGNGYTF

j_gene: TRBJ2-2
abundance: NA
v_gene: TRBV4-1
d_gene: TRBD2
CDR3nt: TGCGCCAGCAGCCAAGTACTGACTAGCGGGATACCCGGGGAGCTGTTTTTT
CDR3aa: CASSQVLTSGIPGELFF

j_gene: TRBJ1-1
abundance: NA
v_gene: TRBV6-1
d_gene: NA
CDR3nt: TGTGCCAGCTGGGCCGGGACCGAAGCTTTCTTT
CDR3aa: CASWAGTEAFF

j_gene: TRBJ2-7
abundance: NA
v_gene: TRBV21-1
d_gene: NA
CDR3nt: TGTGCCAGCACAAAATACGGGACAACTAGCGGGAGGGCCCTTTCTACCGAGCAGTACTTC
CDR3aa: CASTKYGTTSGRALSTEQYF

j_gene: TRBJ2-7
abundance: NA
v_gene: TRBV5-4
d_gene: NA
CDR3nt: TGCGCCAGCAGCCAAGCTCCTAGCGCCAGCTCCTACGAGCAGTACTTC
CDR3aa: CASSQAPSASSYEQYF

j_gene: TRBJ2-1
abundance: NA
v_gene: TRBV21-1
d_gene: NA
CDR3nt: TGTGCCAGCAGCAAGGGACTAGCGGGAGCTGATGAGCAGTTCTTC
CDR3aa: CASSKGLAGADEQFF

j_gene: TRBJ1-1
abundance: NA
v_gene: TRBV6-1
d_gene: TRBD1
CDR3nt: TGTGCCAGCAGTGAAAGACAGGGGTTCTTTGAAGCTTTCTTT
CDR3aa: CASSERQGFFEAFF

j_gene: TRBJ1-5
abundance: NA
v_gene: TRBV4-1
d_gene: TRBD1
CDR3nt: TGCGCCAGCAGCTCCAGACAGGGGACTCAGCCCCAGCATTTT
CDR3aa: CASSSRQGTQPQHF

j_gene: TRBJ1-2
abundance: NA
v_gene: TRBV6-5
d_gene: NA
CDR3nt: TGTGCCAGCAGAAAAGACAGGCGCGGCTACACCTTC
CDR3aa: CASRKDRRGYTF

j_gene: TRBJ1-5
abundance: NA
v_gene: TRBV4-3
d_gene: NA
CDR3nt: TGCGCCAGCAGCCAAGATGTCGGGAGCAATCAGCCCCAGCATTTT
CDR3aa: CASSQDVGSNQPQHF

j_gene: TRBJ2-7
abundance: NA
v_gene: TRBV21-1
d_gene: NA
CDR3nt: TGTGCCAGCATACCCGTGCCCGTGGGGGTGAGGTCCTACGAGCAGTACTTC
CDR3aa: CASIPVPVGVRSYEQYF

j_gene: TRBJ2-2
abundance: NA
v_gene: TRBV29-1
d_gene: NA
CDR3nt: TGCAGCGTTGAGCGCATGGGCAGACCTCCCGGGGAGCTGTTTTTT
CDR3aa: CSVERMGRPPGELFF

j_gene: TRBJ2-5
abundance: NA
v_gene: TRBV28
d_gene: NA
CDR3nt: TGTGCCAGCAGTTCTACACCGGGACCATCGTACCAAGAGACCCAGTACTTC
CDR3aa: CASSSTPGPSYQETQYF

j_gene: TRBJ2-7
abundance: NA
v_gene: TRBV7-6
d_gene: NA
CDR3nt: TGTGCCAGCAGCTTGGACGAAGCCTACGAGCAGTACTTC
CDR3aa: CASSLDEAYEQYF

j_gene: TRBJ2-1
abundance: NA
v_gene: TRBV5-1
d_gene: NA
CDR3nt: TGCGCCAGCAGCAACACCGGGACATACAATGAGCAGTTCTTC
CDR3aa: CASSNTGTYNEQFF

j_gene: TRBJ2-1
abundance: once
v_gene: TRBV29-1
d_gene: NA
CDR3nt: TGCAGCGCCGCCCTTATGGAGCACAATGAGCAGTTCTTC
CDR3aa: CSAALMEHNEQFF

j_gene: TRBJ1-2
abundance: NA
v_gene: TRBV5-4
d_gene: NA
CDR3nt: TGTGCCAGCAGCCAGGGACCGGGGGGTCGGAGCTACACCTTC
CDR3aa: CASSQGPGGRSYTF

j_gene: TRBJ2-7
abundance: NA
v_gene: TRBV5-6
d_gene: TRBD1
CDR3nt: TGTGCCAGCAGCTTAGGACAGGGGGCGCAGTACGAGCAGTACTTC
CDR3aa: CASSLGQGAQYEQYF

j_gene: TRBJ2-3
abundance: NA
v_gene: TRBV11-2
d_gene: TRBD2
CDR3nt: TGTGCCAGCAGCCCGAGCGGGAGGGGGGATACGCAGTATTTT
CDR3aa: CASSPSGRGDTQYF

j_gene: TRBJ2-2
abundance: once
v_gene: TRBV14
d_gene: NA
CDR3nt: TGTGCCAGCAGCCAGATGCAGAAGGGATACGCGAACACCGGGGAGCTGTTTTTT
CDR3aa: CASSQMQKGYANTGELFF

j_gene: TRBJ2-5
abundance: NA
v_gene: TRBV11-2
d_gene: NA
CDR3nt: TGTGCCAGCAGCTTAGGAGCGTTAGTGTTTGAGACCCAGTACTTC
CDR3aa: CASSLGALVFETQYF